These 4 T cell receptor beta chains came from one sample sequenced in a study of OX40 agonist ivuxolimab in advanced cancers. Assay used: immunoSEQ multiplex PCR; TCRdb lists only in-frame clones, some missing. This sample yields 98,000 or so clones, of which more than 85% are seen a single time; more than 0.8% belongs to the top ten. Sequences were derived from CD4+ or CD8+ T cells sorted from blood, sampled in a trial of the OX40 agonist ivuxolimab. These receptor sequences come from an adult with an advanced solid tumor such as melanoma, head and neck, liver or kidney cancer.

The CDR3 nucleotides are TGTGCCTGGAGTTCAGATAGCAATCAGCCCCAGCATTTT. Translating it yields CAWSSDSNQPQHF. The chain employs TRBV30 and TRBJ1-5; D gene uncertain. In germline, CDR1 is GTSNPN, CDR2 SVGIG (reference sequence). V was shortened by 2 bases and J by 0 bases, with 5 bases between the two germline ends. The CDR3 runs 13 residues.

In nucleotides, the CDR3 is TGTGCCAGCCTTGACAGGCTTAATGAAAAACTGTTTTTT. Its protein product is CASLDRLNEKLFF. The V gene is TRBV7-3, the J gene TRBJ1-4, with D tentatively TRBD1 (6 bases). V gave up 8 bases and J gave up 4 bases, with 11 bases separating them. The CDR3 contains 13 residues. Germline CDR1 is SGHTA and CDR2 is FQGTGA.

This sequence joins TRBV30 and TRBJ2-1; the D is unclear. The germline V gene has CDR1 GTSNPN and CDR2 SVGIG (reference sequence). This CDR3 region has 11 residues. Trimming took 0 bases from V and 8 from J, leaving 5 bases between them. In DNA, the CDR3 is TGTGCCTGGAGTGTACAACATGAGCAGTTCTTC. It translates to CAWSVQHEQFF.

The rearrangement links TRBV18 to TRBJ2-7, with 8 bases lining up with TRBD1. Trimming at V came to 3 bases and at J to 0 bases, leaving 7 bases not matched to a gene. Germline V gene lookup returns CDR1 KGHSH and CDR2 LQKENI. The CDR3 length is 16 residues. The CDR3 sequence is CASSPGTRGPSYEQYF. Written as DNA, the CDR3 is TGTGCCAGCTCACCCGGGACCAGGGGGCCCTCCTACGAGCAGTACTTC. The entire variable domain, with the rest obtained from reference TRBV18 and TRBJ2-7, is as follows: NAGVMQNPRHLVRRRGQEARLRCSPMKGHSHVYWYRQLPEEGLKFMVYLQKENIIDESGMPKERFSAEFPKEGPSILRIQQVVRGDSAAYFCASSPGTRGPSYEQYFGPGTRLTVT.